What follows describes a single T cell receptor beta chain. TCRdb's table, derived via immunoSEQ multiplex PCR, lists solely in-frame clones and lacks some. The data contain 50,000 to 75,000 clones, approximately 75% of them singletons. These data come from a study of cytotoxic CD8 clonotypes in ibrutinib-treated CLL. Roughly 2 micrograms of genomic DNA from cryopreserved PBMCs went into TCR beta libraries. Trimming cost V 4 bases and J 6 bases, with 12 bases left between them. The CDR3 contains 13 residues. CDR1 is SQVTM and CDR2 is ANQGSEA in the germline V gene. The clonotype comes from a human donor with chronic lymphocytic leukemia. The source material was PBMCs, sampled after 12 months of ibrutinib treatment. The J gene is TRBJ2-2, the V gene TRBV29-1; D may be TRBD1 (5 bases). In nucleotides, the CDR3 is TGCAGCGTTGGGCAGGGTGGCGCCGGGGAGCTGTTTTTT. Amino acid sequence: CSVGQGGAGELFF.